Below, one T cell receptor (beta chain) is given with its context. Its antigen remains unidentified. This sample is drawn from a study of T-cell memory formation after mild COVID-19. The germline V gene encodes CDR1 SGHTA and CDR2 FQGNSA. The CDR3 is 15 amino acids. The junction had 7 bases not matched to a gene; V was cut back by 3 bases and J by 3 bases. TCRdb re-called the 5' RACE reads through MiXCR, storing one row per CDR3 protein. The sample includes 110,000 to 150,000 distinct CDR3 sequences, 14% to 15% of them seen just once. Study outcomes and limitations: While clones contracting from day 15 to 85 were balanced between CD4 and CD8, later expanders leaned CD4+.

Input material: PBMCs or a T cell subset sorted from them (not recorded which). This chain uses TRBV7-2 with TRBJ2-7, with 8 bases identical to TRBD2. This clonotype was sampled from an adult woman who had mild COVID-19 (a few samples of this study predate the infection). Cell type and time point are not known. Here the CDR3 reads CASSLSGTSRYEQYF. CDR3 coding DNA: TGTGCCAGCAGCTTGTCCGGGACTAGTCGCTACGAGCAGTACTTC.